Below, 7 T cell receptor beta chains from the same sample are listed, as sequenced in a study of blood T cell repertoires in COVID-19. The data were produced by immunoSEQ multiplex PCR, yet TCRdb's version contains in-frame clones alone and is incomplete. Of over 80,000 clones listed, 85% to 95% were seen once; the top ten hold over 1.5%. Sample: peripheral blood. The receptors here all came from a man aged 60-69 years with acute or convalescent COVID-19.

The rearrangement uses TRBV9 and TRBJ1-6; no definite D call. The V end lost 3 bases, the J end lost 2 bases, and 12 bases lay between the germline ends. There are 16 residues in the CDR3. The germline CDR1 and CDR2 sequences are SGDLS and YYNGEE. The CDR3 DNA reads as TGTGCCAGCAGCGCTGCCGCGGGCACCTATAATTCACCCCTCCACTTT. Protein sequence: CASSAAAGTYNSPLHF. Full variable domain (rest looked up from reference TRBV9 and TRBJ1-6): DSGVTQTPKHLITATGQRVTLRCSPRSGDLSVYWYQQSLDQGLQFLIQYYNGEERAKGNILERFSAQQFPDLHSELNLSSLELGDSALYFCASSAAAGTYNSPLHFGNGTRLTVT.

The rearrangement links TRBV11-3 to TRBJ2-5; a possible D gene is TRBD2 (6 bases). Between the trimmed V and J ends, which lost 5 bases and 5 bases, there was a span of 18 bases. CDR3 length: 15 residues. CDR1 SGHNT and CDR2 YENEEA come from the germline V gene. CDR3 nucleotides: TGTGCCAGCAGCCCCGGTGGACTACCAGGGGAGACCCAGTACTTC. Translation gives CASSPGGLPGETQYF.

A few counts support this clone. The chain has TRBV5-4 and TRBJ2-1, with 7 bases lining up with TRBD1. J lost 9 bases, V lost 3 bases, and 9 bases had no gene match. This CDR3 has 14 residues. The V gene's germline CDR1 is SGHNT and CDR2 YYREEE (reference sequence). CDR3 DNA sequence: TGTGCCAGCAGCTCGGAGAGGGGGCAGGGTGAGCAGTTCTTC. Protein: CASSSERGQGEQFF.

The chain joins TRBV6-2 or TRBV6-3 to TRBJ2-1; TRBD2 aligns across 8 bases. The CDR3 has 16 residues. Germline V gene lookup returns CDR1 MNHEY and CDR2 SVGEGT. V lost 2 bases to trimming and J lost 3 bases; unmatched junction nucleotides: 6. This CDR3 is CASSYRGGPVYNEQFF. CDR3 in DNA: TGTGCCAGCAGTTACCGGGGGGGCCCCGTCTACAATGAGCAGTTCTTC.

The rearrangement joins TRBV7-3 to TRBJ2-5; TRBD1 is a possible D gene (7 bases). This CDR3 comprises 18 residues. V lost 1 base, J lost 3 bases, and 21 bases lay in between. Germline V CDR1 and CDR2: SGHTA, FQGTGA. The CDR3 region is CASSLSSPFGGQKETQYF. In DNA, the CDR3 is TGTGCCAGCAGCTTAAGCTCGCCTTTCGGGGGACAGAAAGAGACCCAGTACTTC.

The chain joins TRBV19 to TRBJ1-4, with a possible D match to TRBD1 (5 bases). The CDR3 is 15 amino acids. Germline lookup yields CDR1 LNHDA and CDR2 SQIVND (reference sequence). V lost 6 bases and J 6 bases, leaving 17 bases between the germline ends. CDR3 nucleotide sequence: TGTGCCAGTAGGGGCTTTTGGGGCCCTCATGAAAAACTGTTTTTT. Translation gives CASRGFWGPHEKLFF.

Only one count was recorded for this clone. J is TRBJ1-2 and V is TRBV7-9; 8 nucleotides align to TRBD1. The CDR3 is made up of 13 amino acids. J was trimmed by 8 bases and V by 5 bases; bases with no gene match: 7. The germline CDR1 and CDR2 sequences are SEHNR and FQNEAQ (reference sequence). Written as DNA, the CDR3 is TGTGCCAGCAGCGCTGGACAGGGTGTCGGCTACACCTTC. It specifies CASSAGQGVGYTF.